Reported below is one T cell receptor beta chain. The source of the sample is a study of CD8+ T cells in alopecia areata. Study as a whole: Patients in the treated group were given tofacitinib by mouth, 5 to 10 mg twice a day. By percentage of affected scalp area, the severity of treated patients was scored.

Germline assignment: CDR1 ENHRY and CDR2 SYGVKD. V was pared by 3 bases and J by 11 bases, with 11 bases between. The CDR3 extends over 13 amino acids. Once RNA had been extracted, it was reverse transcribed into cDNA to act as the sequencing template. Assay: immunoSEQ multiplex PCR; the TCRdb copy retains only in-frame clones and omits some. The repertoire holds about 160,000 clones, around 71% seen once, with 0.75% to 0.95% in the top ten. The treatment here: oral pan-JAK inhibitor, 5-10 mg twice daily. V and J are TRBV10-3 and TRBJ1-6; TRBD1 might be the D (5 bases). The starting material was CD4+ T cells sorted from blood, obtained at week 4, from a patient treated with tofacitinib. This clonotype originated in a human donor with alopecia areata. This CDR3 reads CAISDVRETPLHF. As DNA, the CDR3 is TGTGCCATCAGTGACGTCAGGGAAACACCCCTCCACTTT.